This T cell receptor beta chain originates from a study of T cells in Graves' hyperthyroidism and ophthalmopathy. Study-wide findings and caveats: Blood shared most expanded thyroid clonotypes above 0.001.

Germline V gene lookup returns CDR1 LNHNV and CDR2 YYDKDF (reference sequence). Trimming removed 1 base at V and 12 bases at J, with 7 bases between. The CDR3 loop spans 11 amino acids. This clonotype was counted only a few times. Its antigen is still unknown. Hyperthyroidism in the patients, aged 18 to 65, was newly diagnosed and under 2 months in duration. TCR beta CDR3 sequences were amplified from RNA transcripts. TCR CDR3 regions were first amplified by RT-PCR with HTBI primers. TCRdb analysed the multiplex PCR reads with MiXCR anew, one entry per CDR3 protein. The repertoire holds some 760,000 distinct CDR3 sequences, with approximately 14% as singletons.

The rearrangement joins TRBV15 to TRBJ2-1; a weak D match, TRBD1 (5 bases). The TCR originated in a woman between 18 and 29 years old with Graves' hyperthyroidism. Sequencing input: blood. The CDR3 region is CATSRVRGQFF. CDR3 DNA sequence: TGTGCCACCAGCAGAGTAAGGGGGCAGTTCTTC.